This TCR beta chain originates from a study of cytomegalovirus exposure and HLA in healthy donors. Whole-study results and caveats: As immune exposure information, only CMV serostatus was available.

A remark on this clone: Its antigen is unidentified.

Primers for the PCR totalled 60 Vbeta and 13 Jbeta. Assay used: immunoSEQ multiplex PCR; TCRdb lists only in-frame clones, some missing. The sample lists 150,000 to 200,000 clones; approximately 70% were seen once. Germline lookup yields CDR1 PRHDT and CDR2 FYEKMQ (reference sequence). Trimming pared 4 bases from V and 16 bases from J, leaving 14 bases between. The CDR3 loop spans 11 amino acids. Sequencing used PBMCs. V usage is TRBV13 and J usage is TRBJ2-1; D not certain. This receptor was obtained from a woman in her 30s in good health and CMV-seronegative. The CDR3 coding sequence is TGTGCCAGCAGCTCCGGTAGCCGGGTCTTCTTC. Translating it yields CASSSGSRVFF.